This TCR beta chain was identified during a study of identical twins. In its sample, this clonotype was seen many times. The CDR3 is made up of 13 amino acids. Germline V gives CDR1 SEHNR, CDR2 FQNEAQ (reference sequence). The V end was cut by 5 bases, the J end by 4 bases, with 12 bases between. TCRdb independently ran MiXCR on the 5' RACE reads; one entry per CDR3 protein. This sample has under 300,000 distinct CDR3 sequences, with about 9% found just once. Separately, the same data were catalogued under a study of yellow fever vaccine responses in identical twins.

The receptor was isolated from a woman under 30 in good health. The sequencing input was CD8+ T cells sorted from blood. The gene calls are TRBV7-9 and TRBJ2-7; D is uncertain. CDR3 protein: CASSPPGFYEQYF. In nucleotides, the CDR3 is TGTGCCAGCAGCCCCCCTGGTTTTTACGAGCAGTACTTC.